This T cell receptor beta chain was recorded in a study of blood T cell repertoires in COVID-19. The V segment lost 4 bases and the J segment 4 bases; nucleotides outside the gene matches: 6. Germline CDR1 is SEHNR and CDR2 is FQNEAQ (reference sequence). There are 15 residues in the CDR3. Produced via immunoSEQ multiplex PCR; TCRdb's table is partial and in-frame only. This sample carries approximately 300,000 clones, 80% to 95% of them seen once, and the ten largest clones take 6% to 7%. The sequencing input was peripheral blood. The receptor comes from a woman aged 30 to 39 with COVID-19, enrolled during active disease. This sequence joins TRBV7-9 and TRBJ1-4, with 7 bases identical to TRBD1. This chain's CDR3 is CASSSRDSGNEKLFF. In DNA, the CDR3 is TGTGCCAGCAGCTCAAGGGACAGTGGTAATGAAAAACTGTTTTTT.